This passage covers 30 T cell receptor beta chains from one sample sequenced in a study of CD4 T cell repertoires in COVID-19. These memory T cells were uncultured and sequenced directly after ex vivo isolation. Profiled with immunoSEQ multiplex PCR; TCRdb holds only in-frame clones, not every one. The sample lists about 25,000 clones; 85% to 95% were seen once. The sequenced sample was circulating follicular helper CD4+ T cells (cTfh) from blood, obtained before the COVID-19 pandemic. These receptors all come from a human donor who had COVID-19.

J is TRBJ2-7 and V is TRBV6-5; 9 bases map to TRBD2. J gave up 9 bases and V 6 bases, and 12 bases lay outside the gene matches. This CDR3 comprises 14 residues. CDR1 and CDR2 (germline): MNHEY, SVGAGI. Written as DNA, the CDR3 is TGTGCCAGCAGCTCCGGTAGCGGGAGTAGGGGGCAGTACTTC. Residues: CASSSGSGSRGQYF.

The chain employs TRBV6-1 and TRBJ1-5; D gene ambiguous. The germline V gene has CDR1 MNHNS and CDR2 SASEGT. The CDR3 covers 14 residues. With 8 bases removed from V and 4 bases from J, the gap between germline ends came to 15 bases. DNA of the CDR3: TGTGCCAGCGTTGACGTGGGAGGTAATCAGCCCCAGCATTTT. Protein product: CASVDVGGNQPQHF.

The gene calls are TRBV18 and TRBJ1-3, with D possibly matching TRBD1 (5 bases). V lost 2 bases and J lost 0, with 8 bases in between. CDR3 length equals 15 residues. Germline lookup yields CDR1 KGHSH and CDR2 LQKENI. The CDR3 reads CASSPTGDSGNTIYF. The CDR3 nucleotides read TGTGCCAGCTCACCAACAGGTGACTCTGGAAACACCATATATTTT.

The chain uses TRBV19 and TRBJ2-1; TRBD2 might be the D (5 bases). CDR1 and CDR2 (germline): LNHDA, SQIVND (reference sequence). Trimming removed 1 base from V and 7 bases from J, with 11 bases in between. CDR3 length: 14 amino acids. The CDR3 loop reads CASSIGLARNEQFF. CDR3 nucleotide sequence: TGTGCCAGTAGTATAGGGCTAGCTCGGAATGAGCAGTTCTTC.

DNA of the CDR3: TGTGCCAGCAGCCGGGTGGGGAGGGACACTGAAGCTTTCTTT. It specifies CASSRVGRDTEAFF. The chain couples TRBV6-4 to TRBJ1-1; D is uncertain. This CDR3 is 14 amino acids long. CDR1 is MRHNA, CDR2 SNTAGT, per germline. The V end lost 6 bases, the J end lost 3 bases, and 14 bases lay between the germline ends.

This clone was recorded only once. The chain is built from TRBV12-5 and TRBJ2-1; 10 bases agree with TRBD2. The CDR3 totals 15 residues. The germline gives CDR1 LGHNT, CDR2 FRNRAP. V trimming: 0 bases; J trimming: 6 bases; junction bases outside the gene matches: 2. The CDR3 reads CASGLVTSGINEQFF. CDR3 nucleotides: TGTGCTAGTGGTTTGGTAACTAGCGGGATCAATGAGCAGTTCTTC. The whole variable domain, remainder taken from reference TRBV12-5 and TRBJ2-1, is DARVTQTPRHKVTEMGQEVTMRCQPILGHNTVFWYRQTMMQGLELLAYFRNRAPLDDSGMPKDRFSAEMPDATLATLKIQPSEPRDSAVYFCASGLVTSGINEQFFGPGTRLTVL.

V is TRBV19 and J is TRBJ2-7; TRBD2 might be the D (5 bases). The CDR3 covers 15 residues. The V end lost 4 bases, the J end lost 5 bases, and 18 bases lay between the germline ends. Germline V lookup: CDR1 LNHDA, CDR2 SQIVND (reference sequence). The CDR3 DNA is TGTGCCAGTAGTAACCAGGAAGCGGTGGTTAACGAGCAGTACTTC. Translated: CASSNQEAVVNEQYF.

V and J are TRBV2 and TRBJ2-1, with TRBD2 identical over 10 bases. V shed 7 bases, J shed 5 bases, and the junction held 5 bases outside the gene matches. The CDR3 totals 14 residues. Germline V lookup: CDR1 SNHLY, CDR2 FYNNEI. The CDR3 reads CASIQREGDNEQFF. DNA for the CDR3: TGTGCCAGCATCCAGCGGGAGGGCGACAATGAGCAGTTCTTC.

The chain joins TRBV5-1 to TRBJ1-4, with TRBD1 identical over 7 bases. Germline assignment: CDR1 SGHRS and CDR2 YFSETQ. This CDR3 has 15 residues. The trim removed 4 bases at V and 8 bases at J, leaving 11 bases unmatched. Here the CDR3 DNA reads TGCGCCAGCAGCCTGCGTTCAGGGACAGAGGAAAAACTGTTTTTT. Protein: CASSLRSGTEEKLFF.

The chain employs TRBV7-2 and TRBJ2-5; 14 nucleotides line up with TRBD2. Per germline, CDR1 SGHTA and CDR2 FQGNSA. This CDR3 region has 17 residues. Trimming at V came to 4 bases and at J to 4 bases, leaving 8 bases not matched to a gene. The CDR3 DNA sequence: TGTGCCAGCAGCTCAGGACTAGCGGGAGGCAGAGGAGAGACCCAGTACTTC. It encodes CASSSGLAGGRGETQYF.

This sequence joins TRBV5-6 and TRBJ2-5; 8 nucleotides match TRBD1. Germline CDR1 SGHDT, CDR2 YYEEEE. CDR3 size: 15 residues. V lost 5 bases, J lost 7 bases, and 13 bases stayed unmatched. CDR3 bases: TGTGCCAGCAGTCGACAGGGGAAGTTGGTGGGGACCCAGTACTTC. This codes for CASSRQGKLVGTQYF.

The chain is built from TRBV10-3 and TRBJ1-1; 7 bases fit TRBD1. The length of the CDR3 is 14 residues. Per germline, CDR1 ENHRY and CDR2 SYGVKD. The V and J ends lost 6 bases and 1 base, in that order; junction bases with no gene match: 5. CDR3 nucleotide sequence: TGTGCCATCAGCGGACAGGCCTCGAACACTGAAGCTTTCTTT. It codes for CAISGQASNTEAFF.

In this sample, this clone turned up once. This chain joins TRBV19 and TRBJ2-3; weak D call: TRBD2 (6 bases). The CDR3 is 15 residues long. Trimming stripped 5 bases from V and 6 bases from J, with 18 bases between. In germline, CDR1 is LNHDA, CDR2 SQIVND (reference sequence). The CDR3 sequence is CASSPGGSRLDTQYF. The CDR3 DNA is TGTGCCAGTAGTCCCGGGGGATCCCGCCTGGATACGCAGTATTTT.

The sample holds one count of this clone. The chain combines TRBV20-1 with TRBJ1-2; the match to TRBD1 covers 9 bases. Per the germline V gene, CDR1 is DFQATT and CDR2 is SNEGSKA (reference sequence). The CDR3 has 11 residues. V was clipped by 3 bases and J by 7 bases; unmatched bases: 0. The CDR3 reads CSARTGGGYTF. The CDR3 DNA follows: TGCAGTGCTAGGACAGGGGGTGGCTACACCTTC.

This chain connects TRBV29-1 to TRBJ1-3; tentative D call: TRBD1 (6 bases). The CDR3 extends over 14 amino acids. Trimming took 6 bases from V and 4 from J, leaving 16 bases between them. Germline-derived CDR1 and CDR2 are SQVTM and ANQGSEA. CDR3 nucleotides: TGCAGCGTCCAGAGTTCGGGGGGCGGAAACACCATATATTTT. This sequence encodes CSVQSSGGGNTIYF.

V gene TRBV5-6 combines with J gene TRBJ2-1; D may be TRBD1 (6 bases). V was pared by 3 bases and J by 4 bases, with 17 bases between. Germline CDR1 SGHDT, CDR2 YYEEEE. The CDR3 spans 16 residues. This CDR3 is CASSWGSTGSYNEQFF. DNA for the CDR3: TGTGCCAGCAGCTGGGGGTCTACAGGGTCGTACAATGAGCAGTTCTTC. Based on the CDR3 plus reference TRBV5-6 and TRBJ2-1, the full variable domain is DAGVTQSPTHLIKTRGQQVTLRCSPKSGHDTVSWYQQALGQGPQFIFQYYEEEERQRGNFPDRFSGHQFPNYSSELNVNALLLGDSALYLCASSWGSTGSYNEQFFGPGTRLTVL.

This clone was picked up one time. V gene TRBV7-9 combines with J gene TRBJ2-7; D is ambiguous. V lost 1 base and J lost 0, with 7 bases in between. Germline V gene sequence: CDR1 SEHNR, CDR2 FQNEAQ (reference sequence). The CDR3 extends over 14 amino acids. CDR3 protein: CASSLGMSSYEQYF. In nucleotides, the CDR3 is TGTGCCAGCAGCTTAGGTATGAGCTCCTACGAGCAGTACTTC. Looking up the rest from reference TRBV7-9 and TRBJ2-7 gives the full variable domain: DTGVSQNPRHKITKRGQNVTFRCDPISEHNRLYWYRQTLGQGPEFLTYFQNEAQLEKSRLLSDRFSAERPKGSFSTLEIQRTEQGDSAMYLCASSLGMSSYEQYFGPGTRLTVT.

CDR3 residues: CASSLGAGAKETQYF. In DNA, the CDR3 is TGTGCCAGCAGCTTGGGAGCGGGAGCGAAGGAGACCCAGTACTTC. The V gene is TRBV7-8, the J gene TRBJ2-5; 8 nucleotides align to TRBD2. This CDR3 contains 15 residues. The J segment lost 5 bases and the V segment lost 3 bases, leaving 8 bases of the junction unmatched. In germline, CDR1 is SGHVS, CDR2 FQNEAQ.

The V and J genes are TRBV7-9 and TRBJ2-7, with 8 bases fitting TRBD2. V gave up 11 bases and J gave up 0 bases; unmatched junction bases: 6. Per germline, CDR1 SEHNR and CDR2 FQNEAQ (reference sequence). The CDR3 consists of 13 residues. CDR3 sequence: CAGRLANSYEQYF. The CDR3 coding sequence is TGTGCCGGTAGACTAGCGAACTCCTACGAGCAGTACTTC.

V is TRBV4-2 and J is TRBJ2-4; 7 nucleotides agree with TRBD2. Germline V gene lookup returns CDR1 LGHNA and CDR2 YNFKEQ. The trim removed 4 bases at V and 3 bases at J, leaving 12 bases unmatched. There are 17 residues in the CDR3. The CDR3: CASSLGRDGGGKNIQYF. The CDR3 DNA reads TGTGCCAGCAGCCTGGGCAGGGACGGCGGGGGCAAAAACATTCAGTACTTC.

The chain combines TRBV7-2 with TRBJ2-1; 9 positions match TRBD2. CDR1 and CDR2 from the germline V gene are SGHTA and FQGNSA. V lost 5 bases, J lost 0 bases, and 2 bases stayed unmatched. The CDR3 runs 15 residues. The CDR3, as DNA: TGTGCCAGCAGCCTTAGCGGGAGCTCCTACAATGAGCAGTTCTTC. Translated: CASSLSGSSYNEQFF.

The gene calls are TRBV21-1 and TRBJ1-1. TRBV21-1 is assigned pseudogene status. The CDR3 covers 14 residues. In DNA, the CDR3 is TGTGCCAGCAGCACCCAAGGGAGTGACACCGAAGCTTTCTTT. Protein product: CASSTQGSDTEAFF.

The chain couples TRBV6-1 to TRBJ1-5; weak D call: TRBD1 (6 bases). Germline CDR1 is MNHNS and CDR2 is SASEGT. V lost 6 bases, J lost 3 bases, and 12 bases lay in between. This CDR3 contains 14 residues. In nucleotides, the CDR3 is TGTGCCAGCAGCGGACAGTTGCTCAATCAGCCCCAGCATTTT. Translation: CASSGQLLNQPQHF.

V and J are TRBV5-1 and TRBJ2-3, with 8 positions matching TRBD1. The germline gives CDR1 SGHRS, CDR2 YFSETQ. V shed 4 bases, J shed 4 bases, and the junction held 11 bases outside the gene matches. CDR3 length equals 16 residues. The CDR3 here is CASSPPLTTGADTQYF. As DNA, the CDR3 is TGCGCCAGCAGCCCACCACTCACGACAGGGGCAGATACGCAGTATTTT.

This CDR3 is CASSQLVEYGYTF. The CDR3 DNA is TGTGCCAGCAGCCAACTAGTGGAATATGGCTACACCTTC. The chain combines TRBV7-9 with TRBJ1-2; D remains unclear. The V end was cut by 5 bases, the J end by 5 bases, with 12 bases between. The CDR3 sequence is 13 residues long. In germline, CDR1 is SEHNR, CDR2 FQNEAQ (reference sequence).

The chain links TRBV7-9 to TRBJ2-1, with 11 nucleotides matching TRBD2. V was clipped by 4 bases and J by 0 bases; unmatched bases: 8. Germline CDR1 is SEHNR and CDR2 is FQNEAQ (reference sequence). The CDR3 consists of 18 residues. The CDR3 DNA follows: TGTGCCAGCAGCTATAGCGGGAGGGTCCTTAGCTCCTACAATGAGCAGTTCTTC. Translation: CASSYSGRVLSSYNEQFF.

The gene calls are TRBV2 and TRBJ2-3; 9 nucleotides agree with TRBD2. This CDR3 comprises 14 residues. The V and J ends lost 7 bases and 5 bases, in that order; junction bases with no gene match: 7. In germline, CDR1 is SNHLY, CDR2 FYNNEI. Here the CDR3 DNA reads TGTGCCAGCAAGGGGCTAGCGGGGAGAGATACGCAGTATTTT. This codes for CASKGLAGRDTQYF.

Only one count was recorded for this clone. This CDR3 reads CASSDRVSGNTIYF. The CDR3 DNA sequence: TGTGCCAGCAGTGACAGGGTGTCTGGAAACACCATATATTTT. The chain uses TRBV6-1 and TRBJ1-3, with D perhaps matching TRBD1 (5 bases). The V gene's germline CDR1 is MNHNS and CDR2 SASEGT. Trimming took 3 bases from V and 1 from J, leaving 7 bases between them. This CDR3 is 14 amino acids long.

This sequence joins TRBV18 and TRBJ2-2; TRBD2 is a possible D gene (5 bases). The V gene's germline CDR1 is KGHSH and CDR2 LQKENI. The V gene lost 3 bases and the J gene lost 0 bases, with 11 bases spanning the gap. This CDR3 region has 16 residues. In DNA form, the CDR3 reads TGTGCCAGCTCACCCGAACTCGGGGCGAACACCGGGGAGCTGTTTTTT. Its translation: CASSPELGANTGELFF.

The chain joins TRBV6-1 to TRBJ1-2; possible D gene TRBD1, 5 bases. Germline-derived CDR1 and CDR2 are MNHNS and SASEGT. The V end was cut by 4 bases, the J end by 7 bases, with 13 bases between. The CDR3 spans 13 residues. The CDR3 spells CASSGSGRGGYTF. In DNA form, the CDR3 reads TGTGCCAGCAGTGGATCGGGGCGGGGTGGCTACACCTTC.